This T cell receptor beta chain was sequenced during a study of OX40 agonist ivuxolimab in advanced cancers. Study-wide context: All patients had ivuxolimab intravenously every 2 weeks at 0.01 to 10 mg/kg. General observations from the study: Clonal expansion in partial responders at 0.1-3.0 mg/kg ranked among the lowest.

As regards this clone: Antigen: not known.

Germline V gene lookup returns CDR1 SGHTA and CDR2 FQGNSA. The CDR3 has 12 amino acids. Deletions cut 5 bases from V and 4 bases from J, with 8 bases between. Using immunoSEQ multiplex PCR, the repertoire was profiled, and TCRdb retains in-frame clones only, with some absent. The table has about 62,000 clones, around 74% seen once. Patients with a history of autoimmune disease or on systemic immunosuppression were excluded. The chain employs TRBV7-2 and TRBJ1-1, with D uncertain. The clonotype was recovered from an adult with an advanced solid tumor such as melanoma, head and neck, liver or kidney cancer. The sequences come from CD4+ or CD8+ T cells sorted from blood, collected in a trial of the OX40 agonist ivuxolimab. The CDR3 nucleotides read TGTGCCAGCAGCGCGACGCGCACTGAAGCTTTCTTT. As protein: CASSATRTEAFF.